This TCR beta chain is drawn from a study of beta chain features in type 1 diabetes. This clone was counted a few times. Antigen unknown. At the DNA level, this CDR3 is encoded by other sequences in the same sample as well. Via CD45RO/CCR7/CD25/CD127/CD95/CD27, cells of the CD4+ naive, central memory, regulatory and stem cell-like memory subsets were sorted. Sorting gave populations that all exceeded 95% purity. Of the isolated RNA, all was reverse transcribed, and so the sequenced material was expressed TCRB transcripts. Libraries were prepared by immunoSEQ multiplex PCR; TCRdb keeps only in-frame clonotypes and omits some of them. Of hundreds of thousands of clones listed, around 15% are singletons. The V end lost 3 bases, the J end lost 1 base, and 9 bases lay between the germline ends. CDR1 GTSNPN and CDR2 SVGIG come from the germline V gene (reference sequence). This CDR3 comprises 13 residues.

Study findings and constraints: The similarity of naive, central memory and Treg TCRB repertoires appeared greater among patients than among healthy donors. Among all four CD4+ subsets, Type 1 diabetes patients had TCRB CDR3s that were moderately but significantly shorter.

The chain is built from TRBV30 and TRBJ1-1, with D possibly TRBD1 on 6 matching bases. Sequenced sample: naive CD4+ T cells from blood. The clonotype originates from a young man with type 1 diabetes. In DNA, the CDR3 is TGTGCCTGGAGGGCGACAGGGAACACTGAAGCTTTCTTT. Translating it yields CAWRATGNTEAFF.